This T cell receptor beta chain was sequenced for a study of OX40 agonist ivuxolimab in advanced cancers. The wider study: Dose-escalation subjects each had hepatocellular carcinoma, melanoma, renal cell or head and neck cancer. Study findings and constraints: Among the lowest peripheral clonal expansion occurred in 0.1-3.0 mg/kg partial responders. It was also the case that some nonresponders had low normalized T-cell clonal expansion.

Assay: immunoSEQ multiplex PCR; the TCRdb copy retains only in-frame clones and omits some. The data hold roughly 40,000 clones, with around 83% observed a single time. If patients had autoimmune disease history or systemic immunosuppression, they were excluded. This clone appeared a single time. Its antigen is currently unknown. The CDR3 has 17 amino acids. The germline gives CDR1 MGHRA, CDR2 YSYEKL. Trimming shortened V by 8 bases and J by 2 bases, and 23 bases separated the two germline ends. Sample: CD4+ or CD8+ T cells sorted from blood, taken in a trial of the OX40 agonist ivuxolimab. This TCR was sampled from an adult with an advanced solid tumor such as melanoma, head and neck, liver or kidney cancer. V gene TRBV4-1 combines with J gene TRBJ2-3; D is possibly TRBD2 (6 bases). Written as DNA, the CDR3 is TGCGCCAGCGCCTTGGCCATAGTCGGCGGGGCCACAGATACGCAGTATTTT. Translated, it gives CASALAIVGGATDTQYF.